The source of this T cell receptor beta chain is a study of blood T cell repertoires in COVID-19. Generated by immunoSEQ multiplex PCR, the TCRdb table keeps only in-frame clones and is missing some. Of 200,000 to 250,000 clones listed, about 80% are singletons. Germline V lookup: CDR1 SNHLY, CDR2 FYNNEI. V gave up 10 bases and J gave up 5 bases; unmatched junction bases: 15. This CDR3 has 15 amino acids. This receptor was identified in a man in his 60s who had recovered from COVID-19. The rearrangement uses TRBV2 and TRBJ2-3; 7 positions match TRBD1. The sequenced material came from PBMCs or T cells enriched from blood (not recorded which). CDR3 sequence: CANPRQGNTGDTQYF. The CDR3 bases are TGTGCCAACCCTAGACAGGGTAATACAGGAGATACGCAGTATTTT.